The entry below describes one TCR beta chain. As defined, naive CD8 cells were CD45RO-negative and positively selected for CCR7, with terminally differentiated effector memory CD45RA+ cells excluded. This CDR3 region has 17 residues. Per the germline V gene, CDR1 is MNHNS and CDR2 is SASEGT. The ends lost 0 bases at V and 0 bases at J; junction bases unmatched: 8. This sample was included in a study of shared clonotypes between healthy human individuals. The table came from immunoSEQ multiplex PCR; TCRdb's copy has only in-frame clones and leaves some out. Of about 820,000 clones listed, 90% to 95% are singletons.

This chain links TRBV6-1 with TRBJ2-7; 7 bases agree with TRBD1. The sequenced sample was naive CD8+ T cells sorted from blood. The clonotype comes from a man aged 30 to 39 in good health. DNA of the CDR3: TGTGCCAGCAGTGAAGCGATGGGACAGAGATTCTCCTACGAGCAGTACTTC. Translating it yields CASSEAMGQRFSYEQYF.